One sample yielded the 7 T cell receptor beta chains listed below, sequenced in a study of technical replicates of blood from several donors (dated 2017 in TCRdb). The library was obtained by the immunoSEQ multiplex PCR assay. Imported from immuneACCESS, the table was reduced by TCRdb to in-frame sequences with V and J called. These copies leave out some clones; in studies compared against another copy, an unresolved V gene accounts for under half, and the cause of the remainder is not known. Present in this sample are 55,000 to 80,000 clones, approximately 96% of which were seen just once. The ten largest clones represent approximately 0.2% of the sample. The sequenced material came from T cells isolated from PBMCs. The receptors derive from a human donor in good health.

This rearrangement joins TRBV10-1 to TRBJ1-1, with TRBD1 identical over 7 bases. The CDR3 contains 12 residues. V was pared by 3 bases and J by 8 bases, with 3 bases of the junction left unmatched. Germline V gene lookup returns CDR1 WNHNN and CDR2 SYGVQD (reference sequence). CDR3 coding DNA: TGCGCCAGCAGTGATACAGGGGCCGAAGCTTTCTTT. The encoded protein is CASSDTGAEAFF.

This chain links TRBV18 with TRBJ1-5; D is undetermined. The V gene's germline CDR1 is KGHSH and CDR2 LQKENI. The CDR3 totals 14 residues. V was trimmed by 2 bases and J by 0 bases, leaving 5 bases between them. CDR3 in amino acids: CASSPEASNQPQHF. The CDR3 DNA is TGTGCCAGCTCACCAGAGGCTAGCAATCAGCCCCAGCATTTT.

This chain links TRBV9 with TRBJ2-3; 7 bases line up with TRBD2. The CDR3 contains 18 residues. Germline V gives CDR1 SGDLS, CDR2 YYNGEE. V shed 2 bases, J shed 0 bases, and the junction held 12 bases outside the gene matches. CDR3 in amino acids: CASSVGDGGTLSTDTQYF. CDR3 nucleotides: TGTGCCAGCAGCGTTGGTGACGGGGGGACCCTAAGCACAGATACGCAGTATTTT.

This clone was seen a single time. V gene TRBV27 combines with J gene TRBJ2-7; 7 nucleotides agree with TRBD1. Germline CDR1 is MNHEY and CDR2 is SMNVEV (reference sequence). Trimming at V came to 4 bases and at J to 2 bases, leaving 2 bases not matched to a gene. The CDR3 has 13 amino acids. CDR3 DNA: TGTGCCAGCAGTTGGGGACAGCCCTACGAGCAGTACTTC. Translation: CASSWGQPYEQYF.

The chain has TRBV9 and TRBJ2-5; 8 nucleotides agree with TRBD1. The CDR3 runs to 15 residues. The V gene end was trimmed by 4 bases and the J gene end by 1 base; junction bases not matched to a gene: 6. Looked up from germline, CDR1 is SGDLS and CDR2 is YYNGEE. The CDR3 DNA follows: TGTGCCAGCAGCCCTCGACAGGGGCCCCAAGAGACCCAGTACTTC. This translates into CASSPRQGPQETQYF. Variable domain in full (rest from reference TRBV9 and TRBJ2-5): DSGVTQTPKHLITATGQRVTLRCSPRSGDLSVYWYQQSLDQGLQFLIQYYNGEERAKGNILERFSAQQFPDLHSELNLSSLELGDSALYFCASSPRQGPQETQYFGPGTRLLVL.

The chain has TRBV4-1 and TRBJ1-1, with D unresolved. The V and J ends lost 6 bases and 5 bases respectively, with 13 bases between them. Per the germline V gene, CDR1 is MGHRA and CDR2 is YSYEKL. The CDR3 extends over 13 amino acids. The CDR3 coding sequence is TGCGCCAGCAGGCAGGATCGTAGAACTGAAGCTTTCTTT. It translates to CASRQDRRTEAFF.

As DNA, the CDR3 is TGTGCCAGCAGCTTGCAGGGGGCGCAGGGCTACACCTTC. Amino acid sequence: CASSLQGAQGYTF. The chain employs TRBV5-4 and TRBJ1-2, with TRBD1 identical over 8 bases. The germline gives CDR1 SGHNT, CDR2 YYREEE (reference sequence). After removal of 1 base from V and 8 bases from J, the junction contained 4 bases not matched to a gene. This CDR3 region has 13 residues.